Each of the 22 T cell receptor beta chains below was sequenced from the same sample in a study of blood T cell repertoires in COVID-19 (dated by TCRdb to the early 2020s). Receptors were amplified or captured by the immunoSEQ multiplex PCR assay. This immuneACCESS table, as held by TCRdb, lists in-frame sequences with V and J called but not all clones. Of the missing ones, under half trace to an unresolved V gene in checked studies; the others have no known cause. This sample comprises a few hundred thousand clones, 80% to 95% of them detected only once. The ten largest make up roughly 2.7% of the sample. Sequenced input: peripheral blood. All receptors derive from a young adult with COVID-19, enrolled during active disease.

The chain combines TRBV4-2 with TRBJ1-1, with D unclear. Germline CDR1 is LGHNA and CDR2 is YNFKEQ. Trimming took off 8 bases at V and 0 bases at J, with 19 bases between the two ends. This CDR3 has 16 residues. CDR3 DNA sequence: TGTGCCAGCGGTTTCGAGGGAAAGGTAGTGAACACTGAAGCTTTCTTT. This translates into CASGFEGKVVNTEAFF.

This chain connects TRBV10-3 to TRBJ2-7; weak D call: TRBD2 (6 bases). The CDR3 length is 16 residues. CDR1 ENHRY and CDR2 SYGVKD come from the germline V gene. With 0 bases removed from V and 4 bases from J, the gap between germline ends came to 16 bases. CDR3 nucleotides: TGTGCCATCAGTGAGTCCGGTATCGGGGGAACTTACGAGCAGTACTTC. Amino acids: CAISESGIGGTYEQYF.

The chain uses TRBV11-2 and TRBJ2-2, with 8 bases matching TRBD1. CDR1 and CDR2 (germline): SGHAT, FQNNGV. V shed 1 base, J shed 6 bases, and the junction held 7 bases outside the gene matches. CDR3 length equals 16 residues. CDR3 sequence (DNA): TGTGCCAGCAGCTTAGCAGGACAGGGATTGGCCGGGGAGCTGTTTTTT. It yields the protein CASSLAGQGLAGELFF.

The rearrangement joins TRBV27 to TRBJ2-3; no firm D call. Germline V gene lookup returns CDR1 MNHEY and CDR2 SMNVEV (reference sequence). The V end lost 3 bases, the J end lost 6 bases, and 16 bases lay between the germline ends. There are 15 residues in the CDR3. CDR3 nucleotides: TGTGCCAGCAGTTTCTTGCGCCCGTTCTCCGATACGCAGTATTTT. The encoded protein is CASSFLRPFSDTQYF.

This rearrangement joins TRBV7-2 to TRBJ1-1; 8 positions match TRBD1. Looked up from germline, CDR1 is SGHTA and CDR2 is FQGNSA. The V segment lost 3 bases and the J segment 1 base; nucleotides outside the gene matches: 10. This CDR3 region has 17 residues. Written as DNA, the CDR3 is TGTGCCAGCAGCTTGGACGGTCCCGGGACAGGGAACACTGAAGCTTTCTTT. Translation gives CASSLDGPGTGNTEAFF.

The chain uses TRBV5-1 and TRBJ2-7; 7 positions agree with TRBD2. V gave up 0 bases and J gave up 6 bases; unmatched junction bases: 6. Germline CDR1 is SGHRS and CDR2 is YFSETQ. This CDR3 spans 14 amino acids. The CDR3 sequence is CASSLVGGRGEQYF. The CDR3 DNA reads as TGCGCCAGCAGCTTGGTGGGGGGGAGAGGCGAGCAGTACTTC. Combining the CDR3 with reference TRBV5-1 and TRBJ2-7 gives the whole variable domain KAGVTQTPRYLIKTRGQQVTLSCSPISGHRSVSWYQQTPGQGLQFLFEYFSETQRNKGNFPGRFSGRQFSNSRSEMNVSTLELGDSALYLCASSLVGGRGEQYFGPGTRLTVT.

V is TRBV11-2 and J is TRBJ2-3; 8 bases fit TRBD1. Unmatched junction bases numbered 16, after V lost 5 bases and J lost 0 bases. Germline-derived CDR1 and CDR2 are SGHAT and FQNNGV. The CDR3 has 19 amino acids. The CDR3 sequence is CASSLRSRTGLGSTDTQYF. The CDR3 DNA reads as TGTGCCAGCAGCCTCCGTTCGCGGACAGGGTTGGGCAGCACAGATACGCAGTATTTT.

This chain connects TRBV12-3 or TRBV12-4 to TRBJ2-4, with D possibly TRBD2 on 6 matching bases. V lost 1 base and J lost 12, with 13 bases in between. This CDR3 has 13 residues. CDR3 region: CASSLGEEGTQYF. CDR3 in DNA: TGTGCCAGCAGTTTAGGGGAGGAAGGCACTCAGTACTTC.

This clone was detected only once. V gene TRBV9 combines with J gene TRBJ2-5, with TRBD1 as a possible D gene (5 bases). The V gene's germline CDR1 is SGDLS and CDR2 YYNGEE. The CDR3 totals 14 residues. With 4 bases removed from V and 2 bases from J, the gap between germline ends came to 12 bases. The CDR3 here is CASSTWTSQETQYF. CDR3 nucleotides: TGTGCCAGCAGCACCTGGACAAGTCAAGAGACCCAGTACTTC.

V is TRBV10-3 and J is TRBJ1-3, with TRBD1 matching 8 bases. CDR1 is ENHRY, CDR2 SYGVKD, per germline. CDR3 length equals 14 residues. With 7 bases clipped from V and 4 bases from J, the junction kept 6 bases outside the gene matches. The CDR3 loop is CAITQGATGNTIYF. CDR3 in DNA: TGTGCCATCACCCAGGGGGCGACAGGAAACACCATATATTTT.

Comment on this clone: This sample also contains other DNA sequences that code for the same CDR3. V gene TRBV5-1 combines with J gene TRBJ1-1; TRBD1 might be the D (6 bases). Germline lookup yields CDR1 SGHRS and CDR2 YFSETQ. V gave up 0 bases and J gave up 1 base, with 7 bases separating them. The CDR3 contains 14 residues. The CDR3 region is CASSLARGNTEAFF. The CDR3 DNA follows: TGCGCCAGCAGCTTGGCCAGGGGGAACACTGAAGCTTTCTTT.

The chain joins TRBV7-2 to TRBJ2-7; 11 bases map to TRBD2. There are 14 residues in the CDR3. From germline, CDR1 is SGHTA and CDR2 FQGNSA. Trimming removed 8 bases from V and 6 bases from J; junction bases left unmatched: 9. The CDR3 is CASRETSGEGEQYF. CDR3 in DNA: TGTGCCAGCCGCGAGACTAGCGGGGAAGGCGAGCAGTACTTC.

The V gene is TRBV7-2, the J gene TRBJ1-2, with 10 bases matching TRBD1. CDR1 is SGHTA, CDR2 FQGNSA, per germline. V was pared by 3 bases and J by 3 bases, with 10 bases of the junction left unmatched. This CDR3 has 17 residues. CDR3 sequence: CASSFGGDRGLYYGYTF. CDR3 in DNA: TGTGCCAGCAGCTTTGGAGGGGACAGGGGATTATACTATGGCTACACCTTC.

The sample holds one count of this clone. This sequence joins TRBV5-5 and TRBJ1-4; 7 bases line up with TRBD1. Germline assignment: CDR1 SGHKS and CDR2 YYEKEE (reference sequence). The trim removed 4 bases at V and 8 bases at J, leaving 14 bases unmatched. This CDR3 has 16 residues. CDR3 region: CASSPYRGWGLEKLFF. The CDR3 nucleotides read TGTGCCAGCAGCCCGTACAGGGGTTGGGGTTTAGAAAAACTGTTTTTT. Full variable domain (outside the CDR3, taken from reference TRBV5-5 and TRBJ1-4): DAGVTQSPTHLIKTRGQQVTLRCSPISGHKSVSWYQQVLGQGPQFIFQYYEKEERGRGNFPDRFSARQFPNYSSELNVNALLLGDSALYLCASSPYRGWGLEKLFFGSGTQLSVL.

The chain uses TRBV20-1 and TRBJ1-4; 10 bases agree with TRBD1. This CDR3 is 15 amino acids long. Germline CDR1 reads DFQATT; CDR2 reads SNEGSKA (reference sequence). V gave up 3 bases and J gave up 8 bases; unmatched junction bases: 9. The chain's CDR3 is CSASRGTGAGEKLFF. In DNA, the CDR3 is TGCAGTGCTAGTCGCGGGACAGGGGCCGGGGAAAAACTGTTTTTT.

This clone was observed a handful of times. The rearrangement uses TRBV5-1 and TRBJ1-2, with 7 bases aligning to TRBD1. CDR1 is SGHRS and CDR2 is YFSETQ in the germline V gene. This CDR3 has 14 amino acids. V gave up 6 bases and J gave up 8 bases; unmatched junction bases: 13. CDR3 protein: CASNVRTGTVGYTF. CDR3 DNA sequence: TGCGCCAGCAATGTTAGGACAGGCACCGTCGGCTACACCTTC.

The rearrangement uses TRBV11-2 and TRBJ1-4, with a tentative D call TRBD1 (5 bases). The germline V gene encodes CDR1 SGHAT and CDR2 FQNNGV. The V end lost 3 bases, the J end lost 2 bases, and 13 bases lay between the germline ends. The CDR3 has 16 residues. The CDR3 here is CASSFGGAATNEKLFF. The CDR3 nucleotides are TGTGCCAGCAGCTTTGGCGGGGCGGCCACTAATGAAAAACTGTTTTTT.

In its sample, this clone was seen once. The V gene is TRBV5-1, the J gene TRBJ2-1; 10 bases line up with TRBD2. V shed 1 base and J 3 bases; nucleotides not matched to a gene: 1. Germline CDR1 and CDR2: SGHRS and YFSETQ. This CDR3 comprises 15 residues. CDR3 region: CASSLRTSGYNEQFF. The CDR3 DNA reads as TGCGCCAGCAGCTTGAGGACTAGCGGCTACAATGAGCAGTTCTTC.

This clone was found once. This rearrangement joins TRBV24-1 to TRBJ1-1; 8 bases match TRBD1. CDR1 and CDR2 (germline): KGHDR, SFDVKD. V shed 5 bases and J 1 base; nucleotides not matched to a gene: 2. CDR3 length: 14 residues. The CDR3 DNA reads TGTGCCACCAGTGGCGACAGGGGGAACACTGAAGCTTTCTTT. Translated, it gives CATSGDRGNTEAFF.

This sequence joins TRBV2 and TRBJ1-2; 8 positions agree with TRBD1. In germline, CDR1 is SNHLY, CDR2 FYNNEI. The CDR3 covers 12 residues. With V trimmed by 7 bases and J by 7 bases, 5 bases remained unmatched. CDR3 bases: TGTGCCAGCACCCGGGACAGGAGTGGCTACACCTTC. Translating gives CASTRDRSGYTF.

For this clone: Other DNA variants within this sample encode the same CDR3. V and J are TRBV5-1 and TRBJ2-3; D is perhaps TRBD1 (5 bases). Per the germline V gene, CDR1 is SGHRS and CDR2 is YFSETQ. This CDR3 is 13 amino acids long. The V gene lost 0 bases and the J gene lost 6 bases, with 8 bases spanning the gap. The CDR3 loop reads CASSLGGADTQYF. The CDR3 DNA reads as TGCGCCAGCAGCTTGGGGGGCGCGGATACGCAGTATTTT.

V usage is TRBV19 and J usage is TRBJ2-2; D is unresolved. V was pared by 3 bases and J by 4 bases, with 21 bases between. The CDR3 consists of 18 residues. Germline V gene data show CDR1 as LNHDA and CDR2 as SQIVND (reference sequence). In nucleotides, the CDR3 is TGTGCCAGTAGTATTCGGTTTTATAGCTCTACGGGCACCGGGGAGCTGTTTTTT. It translates to CASSIRFYSSTGTGELFF.